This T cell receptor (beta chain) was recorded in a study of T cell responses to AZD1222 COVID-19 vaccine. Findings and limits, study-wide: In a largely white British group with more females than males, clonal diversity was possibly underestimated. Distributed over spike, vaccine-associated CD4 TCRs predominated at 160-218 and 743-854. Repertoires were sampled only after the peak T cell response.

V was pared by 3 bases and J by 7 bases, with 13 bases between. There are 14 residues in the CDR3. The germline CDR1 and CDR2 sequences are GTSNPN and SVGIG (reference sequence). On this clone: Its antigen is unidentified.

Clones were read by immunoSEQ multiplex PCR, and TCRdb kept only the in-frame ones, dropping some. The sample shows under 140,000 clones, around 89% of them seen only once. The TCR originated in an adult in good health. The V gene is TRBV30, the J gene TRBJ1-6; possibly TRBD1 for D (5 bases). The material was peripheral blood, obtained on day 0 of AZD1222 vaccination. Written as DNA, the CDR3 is TGTGCCTGGAGCACCGGGACGGTAAATTCACCCCTCCACTTT. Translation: CAWSTGTVNSPLHF.